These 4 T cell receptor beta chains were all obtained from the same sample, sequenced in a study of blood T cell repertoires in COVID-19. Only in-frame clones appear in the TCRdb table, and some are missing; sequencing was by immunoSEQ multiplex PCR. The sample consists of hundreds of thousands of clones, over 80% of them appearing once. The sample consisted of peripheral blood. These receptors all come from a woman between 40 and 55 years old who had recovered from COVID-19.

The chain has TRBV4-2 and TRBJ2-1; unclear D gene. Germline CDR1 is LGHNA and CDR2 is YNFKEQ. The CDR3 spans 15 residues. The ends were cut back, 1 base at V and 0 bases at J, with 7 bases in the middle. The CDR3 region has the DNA TGTGCCAGCAGCCAAGGAAAGAGCTCCTACAATGAGCAGTTCTTC. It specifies CASSQGKSSYNEQFF.

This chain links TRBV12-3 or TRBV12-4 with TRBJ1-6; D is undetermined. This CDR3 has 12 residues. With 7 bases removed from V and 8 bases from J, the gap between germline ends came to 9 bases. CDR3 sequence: CASTVADSPLHF. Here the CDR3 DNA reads TGTGCCAGCACCGTGGCGGATTCACCCCTCCACTTT.

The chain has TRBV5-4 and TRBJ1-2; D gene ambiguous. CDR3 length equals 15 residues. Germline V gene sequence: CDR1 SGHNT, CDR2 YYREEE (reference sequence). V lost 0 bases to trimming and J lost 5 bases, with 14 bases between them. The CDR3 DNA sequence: TGTGCCAGCAGCTTGGGGTGGACGGGAGATTATGGCTACACCTTC. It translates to CASSLGWTGDYGYTF.

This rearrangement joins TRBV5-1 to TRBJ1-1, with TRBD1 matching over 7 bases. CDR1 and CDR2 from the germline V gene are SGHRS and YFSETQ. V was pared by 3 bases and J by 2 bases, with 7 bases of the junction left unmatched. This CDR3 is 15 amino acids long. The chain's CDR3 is CASSWDAGGNTEAFF. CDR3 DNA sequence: TGCGCCAGCAGCTGGGACGCAGGGGGAAACACTGAAGCTTTCTTT. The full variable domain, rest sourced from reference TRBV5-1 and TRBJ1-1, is KAGVTQTPRYLIKTRGQQVTLSCSPISGHRSVSWYQQTPGQGLQFLFEYFSETQRNKGNFPGRFSGRQFSNSRSEMNVSTLELGDSALYLCASSWDAGGNTEAFFGQGTRLTVV.